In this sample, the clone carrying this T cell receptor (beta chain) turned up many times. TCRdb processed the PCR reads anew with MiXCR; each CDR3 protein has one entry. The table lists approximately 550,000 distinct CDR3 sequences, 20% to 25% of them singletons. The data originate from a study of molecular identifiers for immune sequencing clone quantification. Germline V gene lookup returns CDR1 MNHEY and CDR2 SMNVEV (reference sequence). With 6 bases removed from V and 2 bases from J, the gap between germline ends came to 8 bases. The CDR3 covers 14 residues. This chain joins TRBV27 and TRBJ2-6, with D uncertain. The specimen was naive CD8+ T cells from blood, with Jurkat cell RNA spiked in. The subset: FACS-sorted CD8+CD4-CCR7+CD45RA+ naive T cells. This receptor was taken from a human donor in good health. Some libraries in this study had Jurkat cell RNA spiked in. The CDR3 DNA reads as TGTGCCAGCAGCCCCGTCCCTGGGGCCAACGTCCTGACTTTC. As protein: CASSPVPGANVLTF.